This T cell receptor (beta chain) stems from a study of response to subunit inactivated influenza vaccine. Study-level points and caveats: The authors put forward the suggestion that each seasonal influenza vaccination may bring in only a limited number of new T cells.

TCRdb analysed the RT-PCR reads with MiXCR anew, one entry per CDR3 protein. The sample contains approximately 250,000 distinct CDR3 sequences, 9% to 15% of which appear only once. V lost 0 bases to trimming and J lost 7 bases, with 13 bases between them. The CDR3 runs to 13 residues. Germline V gives CDR1 GTSNPN, CDR2 SVGIG (reference sequence). This clonotype came up a few times. Its antigen is as yet unknown. The chain employs TRBV30 and TRBJ2-7, with D unresolved. The clonotype originates from a man aged 45-65 years who received an inactivated influenza vaccine. The material was non-naive T cells sorted from PBMCs, obtained 14 to 15 days before vaccination. CDR3 nucleotide sequence: TGTGCCTGGAGTGTAGAGGCTCGTGGGGAGCAGTACTTC. Translation gives CAWSVEARGEQYF.